This TCR beta chain was observed in a study of long-term antiretroviral therapy in people with HIV. This clone was found a few times. Every sample had roughly 0.95-11 million cryopreserved PBMC in it before DNA extraction. Trimming took 4 bases from V and 5 from J, leaving 15 bases between them. The CDR3 is made up of 14 amino acids. CDR1 and CDR2 (germline): MGHRA, YSYEKL. They ran version v3.0 of the immunoSEQ assay at survey level. Here immunoSEQ multiplex PCR was the method, and the copy in TCRdb shows in-frame clones only, minus some. Among about 21,000 clones, 80% to 85% were seen once, and the ten largest hold nearly 3.5%.

The chain joins TRBV4-1 to TRBJ2-7; D assignment may be TRBD1 or TRBD2 (5 bases each). This sequence was found in a woman aged 45-65 years with HIV. Specimen: unsorted PBMCs, collected 1.9 years after starting antiretroviral therapy. The CDR3 coding sequence is TGCGCCAGCAGCCCCGGACGGGGCACCCACGAGCAGTACTTC. It is translated as CASSPGRGTHEQYF.